The present TCR beta chain was sequenced within a study of shared clonotypes between healthy human individuals. Study results and caveats: Researchers found naive subsets generally carried larger estimated richness than memory subsets.

V was clipped by 10 bases and J by 2 bases, with 15 bases between them. CDR1 and CDR2 (germline): ENHRY, SYGVKD. The length of the CDR3 is 14 residues. Points on this clone: The antigen remains unidentified.

Libraries were prepared by immunoSEQ multiplex PCR; TCRdb keeps only in-frame clonotypes and omits some of them. The sample gives more than 1.2 million clones, just under 99% of which show up once; 0.36% is in the top ten. The source is a man aged 25 to 40 in good health. The V and J genes are TRBV10-3 and TRBJ1-5, with unresolved D. Sequences were obtained from naive CD4+ T cells sorted from blood. Described subset: CD45RA+ positively selected. The CDR3 nucleotides are TGTGCCACCGCGGACGCCCGTGGCAATCAGCCCCAGCATTTT. Residues: CATADARGNQPQHF.